These 30 T cell receptor beta chains came from one sample sequenced in a study of cytomegalovirus exposure and HLA in healthy donors. The PCR ran on 60 Vbeta and 13 Jbeta primers. Repertoires were generated with immunoSEQ multiplex PCR, while TCRdb's copy carries only in-frame clones and drops some. Its table records some 72,000 clones. Sample: PBMCs. The receptors stem from a man aged 25-40 years in good health and CMV-seronegative.

The chain joins TRBV4-2 to TRBJ2-7; a weak D match, TRBD1 (6 bases). From germline, CDR1 is LGHNA and CDR2 YNFKEQ. The CDR3 is 16 amino acids. Trimming removed 0 bases from V and 3 bases from J, with 15 bases in between. The CDR3 bases are TGTGCCAGCAGCCAAGATTTCGGCAGGGGAAGCTACGAGCAGTACTTC. Its translation: CASSQDFGRGSYEQYF.

The J gene is TRBJ2-7, the V gene TRBV6-5, with D maybe TRBD1 (6 bases). V was clipped by 2 bases and J by 5 bases, with 13 bases between them. The CDR3 has 14 residues. Germline V lookup: CDR1 MNHEY, CDR2 SVGAGI. CDR3: CASSYGETGDEQYF. The CDR3 DNA is TGTGCCAGCAGTTACGGAGAGACAGGCGACGAGCAGTACTTC.

V is TRBV5-1 and J is TRBJ2-2; 8 bases map to TRBD1. Germline CDR1 is SGHRS and CDR2 is YFSETQ. The CDR3 extends over 15 amino acids. Trimming took 2 bases from V and 5 from J; bases not matched to a gene: 5. This chain's CDR3 is CASSFGTGITGELFF. Written as DNA, the CDR3 is TGCGCCAGCAGCTTCGGGACAGGAATTACCGGGGAGCTGTTTTTT.

The chain joins TRBV6-1 to TRBJ2-1; a weak D match, TRBD2 (6 bases). The germline gives CDR1 MNHNS, CDR2 SASEGT. CDR3 size: 13 residues. Trimming took off 4 bases at V and 3 bases at J, with 7 bases between the two ends. This CDR3 is CASSGGVYNEQFF. The CDR3 DNA is TGTGCCAGCAGTGGCGGGGTCTACAATGAGCAGTTCTTC.

This chain uses TRBV19 with TRBJ1-1, with 8 bases fitting TRBD1. Germline V gene sequence: CDR1 LNHDA, CDR2 SQIVND (reference sequence). This CDR3 has 15 residues. The V segment lost 4 bases and the J segment 4 bases; nucleotides outside the gene matches: 8. The CDR3 reads CASSTRQGTGTEAFF. The CDR3, as DNA: TGTGCCAGTAGTACTCGACAGGGGACGGGCACTGAAGCTTTCTTT.

The J gene is TRBJ2-1, the V gene TRBV18; D perhaps matches TRBD1 (6 bases). Trimming shortened V by 0 bases and J by 6 bases, and 15 bases separated the two germline ends. The V gene's germline CDR1 is KGHSH and CDR2 LQKENI. This CDR3 comprises 16 residues. CDR3 region: CASSPPGSGVINEQFF. The CDR3 nucleotides are TGTGCCAGCTCACCACCGGGTTCAGGGGTTATCAATGAGCAGTTCTTC.

The chain carries TRBV5-1 and TRBJ1-1, with 7 bases fitting TRBD1. From germline, CDR1 is SGHRS and CDR2 YFSETQ. There are 13 residues in the CDR3. The junction had 3 bases not matched to a gene; V was cut back by 1 base and J by 6 bases. The CDR3 DNA is TGCGCCAGCAGCTTGTCCAGGGGGTCTGAAGCTTTCTTT. It yields the protein CASSLSRGSEAFF.

The chain carries TRBV2 and TRBJ1-1, with TRBD1 matching 7 bases. Germline V gene data show CDR1 as SNHLY and CDR2 as FYNNEI. This CDR3 has 13 amino acids. The V segment lost 5 bases and the J segment 1 base; nucleotides outside the gene matches: 1. CDR3 region: CASSRQGNTEAFF. The CDR3 nucleotides read TGTGCCAGCAGTAGACAGGGGAACACTGAAGCTTTCTTT.

V usage is TRBV18 and J usage is TRBJ2-7, with 11 nucleotides matching TRBD1. V was pared by 6 bases and J by 2 bases, with 3 bases of the junction left unmatched. Germline loops: CDR1 KGHSH, CDR2 LQKENI. The CDR3 has 14 residues. DNA of the CDR3: TGTGCCAGCTCGCGGGACAGGGGGACCTACGAGCAGTACTTC. Translated: CASSRDRGTYEQYF.

The chain is built from TRBV30 and TRBJ1-5; 10 nucleotides line up with TRBD1. The ends lost 5 bases at V and 6 bases at J; junction bases unmatched: 4. Germline lookup yields CDR1 GTSNPN and CDR2 SVGIG (reference sequence). This CDR3 has 13 amino acids. CDR3 sequence: CAWDRGLGQPQHF. The CDR3 nucleotides read TGTGCCTGGGACAGGGGGCTCGGTCAGCCCCAGCATTTT.

The chain couples TRBV29-1 to TRBJ1-5; possible D gene TRBD1, 6 bases. Germline CDR1 reads SQVTM; CDR2 reads ANQGSEA. Trimming shortened V by 6 bases and J by 3 bases, and 15 bases separated the two germline ends. The CDR3 runs 14 residues. The CDR3 loop is CSVLFRGSNQPQHF. The CDR3 DNA follows: TGCAGCGTCTTATTCAGGGGTTCCAATCAGCCCCAGCATTTT.

V is TRBV4-2 and J is TRBJ2-2, with 11 bases identical to TRBD2. Per germline, CDR1 LGHNA and CDR2 YNFKEQ. J gave up 9 bases and V 0 bases, and 12 bases lay outside the gene matches. The CDR3 length is 18 residues. CDR3 region: CASSQDKELAGGPRELFF. As DNA, the CDR3 is TGTGCCAGCAGCCAAGATAAGGAGTTAGCGGGGGGGCCCCGGGAGCTGTTTTTT.

This sequence joins TRBV4-1 and TRBJ2-7, with 13 bases aligning to TRBD2. With V trimmed by 0 bases and J by 3 bases, 5 bases remained unmatched. Per the germline V gene, CDR1 is MGHRA and CDR2 is YSYEKL. This CDR3 comprises 17 residues. The CDR3: CASSQDPTSGGLYEQYF. The DNA of the CDR3 is TGCGCCAGCAGCCAAGATCCGACTAGCGGGGGGCTCTACGAGCAGTACTTC.

Of note for this clone: An end of the junction differs from the germline gene, which may be a read error. The rearrangement joins TRBV4-3 to TRBJ2-7, with 12 bases identical to TRBD2. Germline CDR1 and CDR2: LGHNA and YSLEER. The CDR3 runs to 16 residues. As DNA, the CDR3 is TGCGCCAGCAGCCAGGGGGCTAGCGGGAGGGGGTACGCGCAGTACTTC. Amino acid sequence: CASSQGASGRGYAQYF.

CDR3 DNA: TGTGCCAGCAGCTCTCAACTCGGGGGGGGGAGGACTGAAGCTTTCTTT. Its protein product is CASSSQLGGGRTEAFF. The chain couples TRBV5-4 to TRBJ1-1; D possibly corresponds to TRBD1 (5 bases). This CDR3 spans 16 amino acids. The V end lost 3 bases, the J end lost 5 bases, and 20 bases lay between the germline ends. The germline V gene encodes CDR1 SGHNT and CDR2 YYREEE (reference sequence). The variable domain in full, completed from reference TRBV5-4 and TRBJ1-1, reads ETGVTQSPTHLIKTRGQQVTLRCSSQSGHNTVSWYQQALGQGPQFIFQYYREEENGRGNFPPRFSGLQFPNYSSELNVNALELDDSALYLCASSSQLGGGRTEAFFGQGTRLTVV.

The rearrangement joins TRBV6-1 to TRBJ2-7; 10 bases map to TRBD2. This CDR3 region has 15 residues. CDR1 and CDR2 (germline): MNHNS, SASEGT. With V trimmed by 8 bases and J by 4 bases, 11 bases remained unmatched. CDR3 nucleotide sequence: TGTGCCAGCGCTCATAGCGGGGGGCCCGTGTACGAGCAGTACTTC. Its translation: CASAHSGGPVYEQYF.

The gene calls are TRBV6-1 and TRBJ1-5, with D unclear. The CDR3 has 14 residues. V lost 1 base and J 3 bases, leaving 7 bases between the germline ends. CDR1 MNHNS and CDR2 SASEGT come from the germline V gene. CDR3 region: CASSEEGDNQPQHF. The CDR3 DNA follows: TGTGCCAGCAGTGAAGAAGGAGACAATCAGCCCCAGCATTTT.

The chain is built from TRBV27 and TRBJ1-5, with D possibly TRBD1 on 6 matching bases. Trimming took 2 bases from V and 7 from J, leaving 12 bases between them. The CDR3 runs to 14 residues. Germline V gene sequence: CDR1 MNHEY, CDR2 SMNVEV (reference sequence). CDR3 region: CASSLRGAAQPQHF. CDR3 nucleotide sequence: TGTGCCAGCAGTTTACGGGGGGCTGCCCAGCCCCAGCATTTT.

CDR3 coding DNA: TGTGCCAGCAGACCGATTGACGCGGGGGAAGAGACCCAGTACTTC. Protein product: CASRPIDAGEETQYF. This sequence joins TRBV27 and TRBJ2-5; the match to TRBD2 covers 7 bases. V shed 6 bases, J shed 3 bases, and the junction held 10 bases outside the gene matches. Germline CDR1 MNHEY, CDR2 SMNVEV (reference sequence). This CDR3 spans 15 amino acids.

This chain uses TRBV9 with TRBJ2-1, with TRBD2 as a possible D gene (5 bases). This CDR3 region has 12 residues. Trimming removed 0 bases from V and 10 bases from J, with 8 bases in between. Looked up from germline, CDR1 is SGDLS and CDR2 is YYNGEE. CDR3 loop: CASSVGEREQFF. As DNA, the CDR3 is TGTGCCAGCAGCGTAGGAGAGCGGGAGCAGTTCTTC. The entire variable domain, with the rest obtained from reference TRBV9 and TRBJ2-1, is as follows: DSGVTQTPKHLITATGQRVTLRCSPRSGDLSVYWYQQSLDQGLQFLIQYYNGEERAKGNILERFSAQQFPDLHSELNLSSLELGDSALYFCASSVGEREQFFGPGTRLTVL.

The chain uses TRBV9 and TRBJ1-2; 8 positions agree with TRBD1. V was pared by 3 bases and J by 1 base, with 5 bases of the junction left unmatched. Germline-derived CDR1 and CDR2 are SGDLS and YYNGEE. The CDR3 extends over 15 amino acids. CDR3 sequence reads: CASSDPTGVNYGYTF. In DNA form, the CDR3 reads TGTGCCAGCAGCGACCCGACAGGGGTTAACTATGGCTACACCTTC.

The chain joins TRBV7-3 to TRBJ1-2; D is ambiguous. The V and J ends lost 5 bases and 2 bases respectively, with 9 bases between them. The length of the CDR3 is 13 residues. Germline lookup yields CDR1 SGHTA and CDR2 FQGTGA. The CDR3 coding sequence is TGTGCCAGCAGCCTACAGCCGAACTATGGCTACACCTTC. Encoded protein: CASSLQPNYGYTF.

This chain connects TRBV5-1 to TRBJ2-3; 7 nucleotides line up with TRBD1. V lost 4 bases and J lost 6; bases outside the gene matches: 8. The CDR3 consists of 14 residues. Germline V gene sequence: CDR1 SGHRS, CDR2 YFSETQ. CDR3 amino acids: CASSVGQSDDTQYF. The CDR3 DNA sequence: TGCGCCAGCAGCGTGGGACAGTCAGACGATACGCAGTATTTT.

V usage is TRBV7-9 and J usage is TRBJ2-3; 10 bases fit TRBD2. Per germline, CDR1 SEHNR and CDR2 FQNEAQ (reference sequence). V was clipped by 2 bases and J by 3 bases; unmatched bases: 11. The CDR3 is made up of 18 amino acids. CDR3 residues: CASSLRLAGATGTDTQYF. The CDR3 bases are TGTGCCAGCAGCTTAAGGCTAGCGGGAGCCACTGGAACAGATACGCAGTATTTT.

CDR3 sequence reads: CASSVTWTGAAQPQHF. CDR3 DNA: TGCGCCAGCAGCGTAACTTGGACAGGGGCGGCACAGCCCCAGCATTTT. The V and J genes are TRBV5-1 and TRBJ1-5; TRBD1 matches 9 bases. Unmatched junction bases numbered 12, after V lost 4 bases and J lost 7 bases. The length of the CDR3 is 16 residues. Germline CDR1 SGHRS, CDR2 YFSETQ. The whole variable domain, remainder taken from reference TRBV5-1 and TRBJ1-5, is KAGVTQTPRYLIKTRGQQVTLSCSPISGHRSVSWYQQTPGQGLQFLFEYFSETQRNKGNFPGRFSGRQFSNSRSEMNVSTLELGDSALYLCASSVTWTGAAQPQHFGDGTRLSIL.

The J gene is TRBJ2-7, the V gene TRBV30; D is undetermined. Germline loops: CDR1 GTSNPN, CDR2 SVGIG (reference sequence). V lost 0 bases and J lost 1, with 4 bases in between. This CDR3 comprises 12 residues. CDR3 sequence: CAWSVISYEQYF. In DNA, the CDR3 is TGTGCCTGGAGTGTAATATCCTACGAGCAGTACTTC.

This chain links TRBV5-6 with TRBJ1-1; D may be TRBD1 (6 bases). The CDR3 totals 15 residues. V was trimmed by 4 bases and J by 3 bases, leaving 16 bases between them. Germline V lookup: CDR1 SGHDT, CDR2 YYEEEE. CDR3 sequence: CASSAMGGGDTEAFF. The DNA for the CDR3 is TGTGCCAGCAGCGCGATGGGCGGGGGCGACACTGAAGCTTTCTTT.

CDR3 DNA sequence: TGTGCCAGTAGTACCCCGGACAGGCGTACCACTAACTATGGCTACACCTTC. It is translated as CASSTPDRRTTNYGYTF. The chain links TRBV19 to TRBJ1-2; 7 bases fit TRBD1. Germline lookup yields CDR1 LNHDA and CDR2 SQIVND (reference sequence). The CDR3 is 17 amino acids. J gave up 0 bases and V 4 bases, and 11 bases lay outside the gene matches.

This chain links TRBV4-3 with TRBJ2-5; 9 bases fit TRBD1. Losses at the gene ends were 0 bases for V and 9 bases for J; bases not matched to a gene: 11. CDR1 is LGHNA, CDR2 YSLEER, per germline. CDR3 size: 16 residues. In nucleotides, the CDR3 is TGCGCCAGCAGCCAAGATCGGGGGACAGGGACGGAGGCCCAGTACTTC. It specifies CASSQDRGTGTEAQYF.

The chain is built from TRBV7-2 and TRBJ1-5, with 9 bases matching TRBD1. The V gene's germline CDR1 is SGHTA and CDR2 FQGNSA. The CDR3 is 15 amino acids. Trimming took 1 base from V and 5 from J; bases not matched to a gene: 3. The CDR3 coding sequence is TGTGCCAGCAGCTTAGGGACAGGGGCTTATCAGCCCCAGCATTTT. This translates into CASSLGTGAYQPQHF.